What follows are 9 T cell receptor beta chains derived from one specimen sequenced in a study of control samples from healthy donors and cancer patients. Profiling relied on immunoSEQ multiplex PCR, and the TCRdb table lists in-frame clones only, not all of them. The sample includes some 74,000 clones, roughly 88% of them seen just once. The sequencing sample was made of blood. Receptors were obtained from a woman between 50 and 59 years old in good health.

This chain connects TRBV20-1 to TRBJ2-4; D gene unclear. This CDR3 spans 10 amino acids. V was shortened by 6 bases and J by 4 bases, with 4 bases between the two germline ends. Germline V gene data show CDR1 as DFQATT and CDR2 as SNEGSKA (reference sequence). CDR3 residues: CSADKNIQYF. CDR3 bases: TGCAGTGCAGATAAAAACATTCAGTACTTC.

Remarks on this clone: Its ends do not fully match the called genes, so a read error is possible. The rearrangement links TRBV5-4 to TRBJ1-1; D is ambiguous. Germline V CDR1 and CDR2: SGHNT, YYREEE (reference sequence). The CDR3 is 13 amino acids. Written as DNA, the CDR3 is TGTGCCAGCAGTTTGGAGGTGAACACTGAAGCTTTCTTT. Protein product: CASSLEVNTEAFF.

This sequence joins TRBV5-8 and TRBJ2-3; 9 positions match TRBD2. V lost 4 bases to trimming and J lost 1 base; unmatched junction nucleotides: 7. From germline, CDR1 is SGHTS and CDR2 YDEGEE. The CDR3 runs to 16 residues. The chain's CDR3 is CASSLQERGGTDTQYF. DNA for the CDR3: TGTGCCAGCAGCCTACAGGAGCGGGGGGGCACAGATACGCAGTATTTT. Drawing the rest from reference TRBV5-8 and TRBJ2-3, the complete variable domain is EAGVTQSPTHLIKTRGQQATLRCSPISGHTSVYWYQQALGLGLQFLLWYDEGEERNRGNFPPRFSGRQFPNYSSELNVNALELEDSALYLCASSLQERGGTDTQYFGPGTRLTVL.

This chain uses TRBV6-5 with TRBJ2-7; no clear D. Germline CDR1 MNHEY, CDR2 SVGAGI. The CDR3 runs 13 residues. The ends were cut back, 6 bases at V and 3 bases at J, with 12 bases in the middle. The CDR3 protein is CASSAQSSYEQYF. The CDR3 coding sequence is TGTGCCAGCAGCGCACAGTCCAGCTACGAGCAGTACTTC.

This chain uses TRBV6-6 with TRBJ1-1, with 12 bases fitting TRBD1. Germline values: CDR1 MNHNY, CDR2 SVGAGI (reference sequence). CDR3 length equals 13 residues. The J segment lost 11 bases and the V segment lost 8 bases, leaving 9 bases of the junction unmatched. CDR3 protein: CASEGQGAPGAFF. For the CDR3, the DNA is TGTGCCAGCGAGGGACAGGGGGCGCCGGGGGCTTTCTTT.

This clone is a singleton in its sample. V is TRBV3-1 (or the pseudogene TRBV3-2) and J is TRBJ2-6, with D uncertain. V lost 4 bases and J 4 bases, leaving 5 bases between the germline ends. The CDR3 has 13 residues. Germline lookup yields CDR1 LGHDT and CDR2 YNNKEL (reference sequence). CDR3 coding DNA: TGTGCCAGCAGCCTTAAGGGGGCCAACGTCCTGACTTTC. It codes for CASSLKGANVLTF.

This clone is deemed medium-sized. The V and J genes are TRBV6-6 and TRBJ1-5; TRBD1 aligns across 7 bases. The CDR3 has 14 amino acids. Trimming took 5 bases from V and 3 from J; bases not matched to a gene: 4. Germline CDR1 reads MNHNY; CDR2 reads SVGAGI (reference sequence). CDR3: CASSTGDANQPQHF. The CDR3 region has the DNA TGTGCCAGCAGTACAGGGGACGCCAATCAGCCCCAGCATTTT.

The chain couples TRBV9 to TRBJ2-3; 9 positions match TRBD1. Trimming cost V 2 bases and J 4 bases; bases outside gene matches: 5. The CDR3 extends over 15 amino acids. Per germline, CDR1 SGDLS and CDR2 YYNGEE. The CDR3 DNA sequence: TGTGCCAGCAGCGTCCTACAGGGGGCTGCAGATACGCAGTATTTT. This gives the protein CASSVLQGAADTQYF.

V and J are TRBV30 and TRBJ1-2; 8 bases fit TRBD1. With V trimmed by 5 bases and J by 7 bases, 3 bases remained unmatched. The length of the CDR3 is 11 residues. Germline-derived CDR1 and CDR2 are GTSNPN and SVGIG (reference sequence). The CDR3 sequence: CAWGQGGGYTF. The CDR3 DNA reads TGTGCCTGGGGACAGGGTGGTGGCTACACCTTC.